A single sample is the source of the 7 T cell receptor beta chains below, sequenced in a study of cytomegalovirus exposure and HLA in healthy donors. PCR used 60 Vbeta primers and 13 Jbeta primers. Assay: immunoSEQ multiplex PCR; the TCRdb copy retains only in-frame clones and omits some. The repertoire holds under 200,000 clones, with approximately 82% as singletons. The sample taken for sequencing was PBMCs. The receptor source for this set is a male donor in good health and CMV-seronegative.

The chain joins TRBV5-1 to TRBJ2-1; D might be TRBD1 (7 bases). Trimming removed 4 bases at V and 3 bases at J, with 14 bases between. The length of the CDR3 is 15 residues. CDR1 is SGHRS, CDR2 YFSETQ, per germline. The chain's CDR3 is CASSAGTVNYNEQFF. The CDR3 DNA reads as TGCGCCAGCAGCGCGGGGACAGTTAACTACAATGAGCAGTTCTTC.

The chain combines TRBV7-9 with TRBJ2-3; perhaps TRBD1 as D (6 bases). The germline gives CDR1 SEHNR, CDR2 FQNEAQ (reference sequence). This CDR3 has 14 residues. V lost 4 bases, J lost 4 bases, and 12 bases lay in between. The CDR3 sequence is CASSSGASSDTQYF. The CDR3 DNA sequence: TGTGCCAGCAGCTCAGGGGCGAGCTCAGATACGCAGTATTTT.

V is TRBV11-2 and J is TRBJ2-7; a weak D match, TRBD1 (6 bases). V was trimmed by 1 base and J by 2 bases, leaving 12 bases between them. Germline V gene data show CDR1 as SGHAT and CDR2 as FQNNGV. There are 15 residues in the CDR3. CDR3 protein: CASSLVYQGPYEQYF. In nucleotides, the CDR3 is TGTGCCAGCAGCTTAGTATATCAGGGGCCCTACGAGCAGTACTTC.

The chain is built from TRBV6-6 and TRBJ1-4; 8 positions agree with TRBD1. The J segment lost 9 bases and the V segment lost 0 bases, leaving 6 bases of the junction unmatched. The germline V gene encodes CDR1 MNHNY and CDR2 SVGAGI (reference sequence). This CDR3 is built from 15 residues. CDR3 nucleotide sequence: TGTGCCAGCAGTTACTCCGGACAGGGTTTGAAAAAACTGTTTTTT. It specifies CASSYSGQGLKKLFF.

As DNA, the CDR3 is TGTGCCAGCACCCCAGGGGACGGCTACACCTTC. Encoded protein: CASTPGDGYTF. This chain uses TRBV28 with TRBJ1-2, with D possibly matching TRBD1 (6 bases). The CDR3 has 11 residues. The germline CDR1 and CDR2 sequences are MDHEN and SYDVKM. V gave up 7 bases and J gave up 8 bases, with 11 bases separating them.

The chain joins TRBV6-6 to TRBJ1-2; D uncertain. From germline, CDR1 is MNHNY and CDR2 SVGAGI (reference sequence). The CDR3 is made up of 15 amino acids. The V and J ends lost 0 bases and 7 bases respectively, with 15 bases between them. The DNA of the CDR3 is TGTGCCAGCAGTTACTCTCAAGCAGAGGAGGGTGGCTACACCTTC. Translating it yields CASSYSQAEEGGYTF.

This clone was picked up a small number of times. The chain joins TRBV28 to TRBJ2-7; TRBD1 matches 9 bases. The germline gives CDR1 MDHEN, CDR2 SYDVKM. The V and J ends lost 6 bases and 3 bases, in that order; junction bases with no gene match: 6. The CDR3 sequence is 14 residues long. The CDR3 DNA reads TGTGCCAGCAGGCCCCAGGGACAGGGCTACGAGCAGTACTTC. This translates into CASRPQGQGYEQYF.